This T cell receptor (beta chain) was captured by sequencing in a study of shared clonotypes between healthy human individuals. Overall study findings and caveats: Clonotype sharing among donors likely depends on sequencing depth.

Germline CDR1 reads SGHNT; CDR2 reads YYREEE (reference sequence). Trimming took 1 base from V and 1 from J, leaving 9 bases between them. CDR3 length: 14 residues. As to this clone: The antigen remains unidentified.

CD45RO-negative, CCR7-selected cells formed the naive CD8 fraction, which excluded terminally differentiated effector memory CD45RA+ cells. Every donor, a Caucasian adult, lived in Nashville, Tennessee. Only in-frame clones appear in the TCRdb table, and some are missing; sequencing was by immunoSEQ multiplex PCR. The repertoire has hundreds of thousands of clones, 90% to 95% of them found once; the top ten carry around 0.12%. The sequence was collected from a woman aged 25 to 39 in good health. Sequencing used naive CD8+ T cells sorted from blood. The chain links TRBV5-4 to TRBJ2-7; D is undetermined. The chain's CDR3 is CASSLYSSSYEQYF. DNA of the CDR3: TGTGCCAGCAGCTTGTATTCCTCTTCCTACGAGCAGTACTTC.